Each of the 18 T cell receptor beta chains below was sequenced from the same sample in a study of T cells in Graves' hyperthyroidism and ophthalmopathy. RNA transcripts served as the template for amplifying TCR beta CDR3 regions. An initial round of RT-PCR targeting the TCR CDR3 relied on the HTBI primer set. One entry per CDR3 protein, called by TCRdb with MiXCR from the multiplex PCR reads. The profile shows about 480,000 distinct CDR3 sequences, around an eighth of them singletons. Sequencing was done on a sample of blood. These receptor sequences come from a woman under 30 with Graves' hyperthyroidism.

This clonotype occurred many times. The genes are TRBV11-1 and TRBJ2-2, with D possibly TRBD2 on 5 matching bases. The CDR3 has 14 amino acids. The V and J ends lost 4 bases and 4 bases respectively, with 10 bases between them. Germline CDR1 reads SGHAT; CDR2 reads FQDESV (reference sequence). The CDR3 DNA reads as TGTGCCAGCAGCTGGTCTGGAGGCACCGGGGAGCTGTTTTTT. It codes for CASSWSGGTGELFF. Filled out from reference TRBV11-1 and TRBJ2-2, the complete variable domain reads EAEVAQSPRYKITEKSQAVAFWCDPISGHATLYWYRQILGQGPELLVQFQDESVVDDSQLPKDRFSAERLKGVDSTLKIQPAELGDSAMYLCASSWSGGTGELFFGEGSRLTVL.

The table lists this clonotype with many counts. The chain combines TRBV2 with TRBJ2-1; D may be TRBD1 (6 bases). Germline CDR1 is SNHLY and CDR2 is FYNNEI. This CDR3 region has 14 residues. V was clipped by 7 bases and J by 7 bases, with 17 bases between them. This CDR3 reads CASTLSNRANEQFF. The CDR3 coding sequence is TGTGCCAGCACGCTTTCAAACAGGGCGAATGAGCAGTTCTTC.

The table lists this clonotype with many counts. The chain is built from TRBV20-1 and TRBJ2-5; D remains ambiguous. Trimming left V 5 bases short and J 5 bases short, with 15 bases between. In germline, CDR1 is DFQATT, CDR2 SNEGSKA (reference sequence). This CDR3 comprises 13 residues. The CDR3 DNA reads TGCAGTGCTGGCGGAAAGGAAGGGGAGACCCAGTACTTC. Its protein product is CSAGGKEGETQYF.

This clonotype was seen ten or more times. The chain uses TRBV6-1 and TRBJ2-5; D gene uncertain. There are 12 residues in the CDR3. Trimming stripped 5 bases from V and 5 bases from J, with 9 bases between. Germline V gene lookup returns CDR1 MNHNS and CDR2 SASEGT. The CDR3 bases are TGTGCCAGCAGTACGCTAGGGGAGACCCAGTACTTC. This translates into CASSTLGETQYF.

The J gene is TRBJ2-3, the V gene TRBV20-1; TRBD2 matches 8 bases. The CDR3 extends over 14 amino acids. V trimming: 6 bases; J trimming: 4 bases; junction bases outside the gene matches: 9. Per germline, CDR1 DFQATT and CDR2 SNEGSKA (reference sequence). CDR3 region: CSAPGLVPPDTQYF. The CDR3 nucleotides read TGCAGTGCCCCGGGACTAGTCCCCCCAGATACGCAGTATTTT.

A note on this clonotype: A much larger clone differs from this one at a single base, so this may be a read error. The chain employs TRBV6-1 and TRBJ1-4; no clear D. Germline values: CDR1 MNHNS, CDR2 SASEGT. The CDR3 totals 14 residues. Trimming cost V 7 bases and J 4 bases, with 13 bases left between them. The CDR3 sequence is CASKGDASNEKLFF. In nucleotides, the CDR3 is TGTGCCAGCAAGGGAGATGCTAGTAATGAAAAACTGTTTTTT.

The CDR3 region has the DNA TGTGCCAGCAGTGAATGGGTAGGGACCGCGAACACCGGGGAGCTGTTTTTT. Translated, it gives CASSEWVGTANTGELFF. The chain combines TRBV25-1 with TRBJ2-2; the D gene could be TRBD1 or TRBD2 (5 bases each). CDR1 and CDR2 from the germline V gene are MGHDK and SYGVNS. The CDR3 loop spans 17 amino acids. V shed 1 base and J shed 0 bases, with 12 bases lying between them. The variable domain in full, with the rest retrieved from reference TRBV25-1 and TRBJ2-2, is EADIYQTPRYLVIGTGKKITLECSQTMGHDKMYWYQQDPGMELHLIHYSYGVNSTEKGDLSSESTVSRIRTEHFPLTLESARPSHTSQYLCASSEWVGTANTGELFFGEGSRLTVL.

The chain uses TRBV7-9 and TRBJ1-1; a possible D gene is TRBD1 (6 bases). This CDR3 region has 13 residues. Trimming pared 3 bases from V and 3 bases from J, leaving 8 bases between. CDR1 SEHNR and CDR2 FQNEAQ come from the germline V gene (reference sequence). DNA for the CDR3: TGTGCCAGCAGCTTGGACAGACACACTGAAGCTTTCTTT. As protein: CASSLDRHTEAFF.

The chain couples TRBV4-2 to TRBJ1-1, with D perhaps TRBD1 (6 bases). Deletions cut 1 base from V and 4 bases from J, with 10 bases between. This CDR3 has 14 residues. Germline CDR1 and CDR2: LGHNA and YNFKEQ. The CDR3 sequence: CASSQGGGLTEAFF. CDR3 DNA: TGTGCCAGCAGCCAAGGCGGGGGGCTCACTGAAGCTTTCTTT.

The table lists this clonotype with many counts. The rearrangement joins TRBV2 to TRBJ2-7; TRBD2 agrees at 14 bases. Trimming cost V 7 bases and J 7 bases; bases outside gene matches: 6. CDR1 is SNHLY, CDR2 FYNNEI, per germline. The CDR3 sequence is 14 residues long. CDR3 sequence: CASKTGTSGSEQYF. The CDR3, as DNA: TGTGCCAGCAAAACCGGGACTAGCGGGAGTGAGCAGTACTTC.

This clonotype was seen many times. The chain has TRBV29-1 and TRBJ1-2; D remains unclear. Germline values: CDR1 SQVTM, CDR2 ANQGSEA. V was pared by 3 bases and J by 4 bases, with 9 bases between. CDR3 length: 12 residues. The CDR3 loop reads CSVDRTVYGYTF. In DNA, the CDR3 is TGCAGCGTTGATCGGACGGTCTATGGCTACACCTTC.

Many counts were recorded for this clonotype. Here the CDR3 reads CASGTGQGDTQYF. The CDR3 DNA is TGTGCCAGCGGGACAGGACAGGGAGATACGCAGTATTTT. The chain has TRBV6-1 and TRBJ2-3; 8 bases are shared with TRBD1. The germline V gene encodes CDR1 MNHNS and CDR2 SASEGT. The CDR3 spans 13 residues. V dropped 8 bases and J dropped 5; count of bases not matched to a gene: 6.

This clonotype came up many times. The rearrangement links TRBV11-2 to TRBJ2-7; D remains ambiguous. Germline CDR1 reads SGHAT; CDR2 reads FQNNGV. Trimming removed 3 bases from V and 0 bases from J, with 6 bases in between. The CDR3 sequence is 13 residues long. The CDR3 DNA sequence: TGTGCCAGCAGCTTGAGCCTCTCCTACGAGCAGTACTTC. This translates into CASSLSLSYEQYF.

In its sample, this clonotype was seen a few times. The V call is TRBV11-2, the J call TRBJ2-3; TRBD1 agrees at 7 bases. With V trimmed by 4 bases and J by 6 bases, 10 bases remained unmatched. This CDR3 comprises 15 residues. CDR1 and CDR2 from the germline V gene are SGHAT and FQNNGV. The CDR3 loop reads CASSSGQVWGDTQYF. CDR3 nucleotide sequence: TGTGCCAGCAGCTCCGGACAGGTTTGGGGGGATACGCAGTATTTT. The variable domain in full, completed from reference TRBV11-2 and TRBJ2-3, reads EAGVAQSPRYKIIEKRQSVAFWCNPISGHATLYWYQQILGQGPKLLIQFQNNGVVDDSQLPKDRFSAERLKGVDSTLKIQPAKLEDSAVYLCASSSGQVWGDTQYFGPGTRLTVL.

This clonotype was seen ten or more times. The chain is built from TRBV5-1 and TRBJ1-1, with D unclear. This CDR3 spans 13 amino acids. V was clipped by 0 bases and J by 1 base, with 4 bases between them. The germline CDR1 and CDR2 sequences are SGHRS and YFSETQ. CDR3 nucleotide sequence: TGCGCCAGCAGCTTGGAGCCGAACACTGAAGCTTTCTTT. This gives the protein CASSLEPNTEAFF.

This chain joins TRBV4-1 and TRBJ1-1; D gene unclear. CDR3 length: 14 amino acids. V dropped 0 bases and J dropped 3 bases, with 8 bases sitting between them. Germline V CDR1 and CDR2: MGHRA, YSYEKL. DNA of the CDR3: TGCGCCAGCAGCCAAGAAGGGTTTTACACTGAAGCTTTCTTT. Encoded protein: CASSQEGFYTEAFF.

The chain uses TRBV7-3 and TRBJ1-2; weak D call: TRBD1 (6 bases). This CDR3 contains 16 residues. V gave up 5 bases and J gave up 4 bases, with 20 bases separating them. The germline V gene has CDR1 SGHTA and CDR2 FQGTGA. The CDR3 region has the DNA TGTGCCAGCAGCCCAAGGACAGCCAAACCCTCCTATGGCTACACCTTC. Encoded protein: CASSPRTAKPSYGYTF. Complete variable domain (other parts from reference TRBV7-3 and TRBJ1-2): GAGVSQTPSNKVTEKGKYVELRCDPISGHTALYWYRQSLGQGPEFLIYFQGTGAADDSGLPNDRFFAVRPEGSVSTLKIQRTERGDSAVYLCASSPRTAKPSYGYTFGSGTRLTVV.

This clonotype showed up many times. This chain uses TRBV5-1 with TRBJ2-2; D is possibly TRBD2 (5 bases). The CDR3 is 14 amino acids. Germline V lookup: CDR1 SGHRS, CDR2 YFSETQ. V shed 2 bases and J shed 6 bases, with 11 bases lying between them. In nucleotides, the CDR3 is TGCGCCAGCAGCTTTAGGAGGTCGGCCGGGGAGCTGTTTTTT. It specifies CASSFRRSAGELFF. The full variable domain, in which reference TRBV5-1 and TRBJ2-2 provide the parts outside the CDR3, is KAGVTQTPRYLIKTRGQQVTLSCSPISGHRSVSWYQQTPGQGLQFLFEYFSETQRNKGNFPGRFSGRQFSNSRSEMNVSTLELGDSALYLCASSFRRSAGELFFGEGSRLTVL.